This is a list of T cell receptor beta chains from one sample in a study of tumor-infiltrating lymphocytes in primary liver carcinoma. MiXCR, run by TCRdb on the multiplex PCR reads, gives a single entry per CDR3 protein. The sample lists approximately 22,000 distinct CDR3 sequences; 65% to 85% were seen once. Specimen: liver tumor tissue from sampling region 1. Source of these receptors: a man aged 35 to 55 with primary liver carcinoma and hepatitis B virus infection. Each CDR3 is given with its conserved first and last residue. Each record gives: clone size, J gene, V gene, D gene, CDR3 DNA, CDR3 protein. A D gene is named only where the DNA matches it firmly. Clone size is stated in some rows and not others, as once, few, many or a class when expanded.

-,TRBJ2-3,TRBV14,-,TGTGCCAGCGGCCCCGTTCTCGGTAGGGCCGGGCAGTATTTT,CASGPVLGRAGQYF
once,TRBJ1-1,TRBV11-2,-,TGTGCCAGTAGCTTAACGGCCTTCGAGACCGAAGCTTTCTTT,CASSLTAFETEAFF
-,TRBJ2-7,TRBV28,TRBD1,TGTGCTAGCAGCGGAGGGGGACAGGGGACCTACGAGCTGTACTTC,CASSGGGQGTYELYF
-,TRBJ2-2,TRBV11-2,-,TGTACCAGCAGCTTAGCATCAGGAGGAGCGAACACTGGGGAGCTGTTTTTT,CTSSLASGGANTGELFF
-,TRBJ2-7,TRBV4-1,TRBD2,TGCGCCAGCAGCCAATTCCTAGCGGAGCCAGTTTACGAGCAATACTTC,CASSQFLAEPVYEQYF
-,TRBJ2-5,TRBV11-2,-,TGTGCCAGTAGTCAAATTCCTGGTGGGGGGAAAGAGACCCAGTACTTC,CASSQIPGGGKETQYF
-,TRBJ1-6,TRBV12-3/TRBV12-4,-,TGTGCCAGTAGTTTGAAGAATTCACCCCTCCGCTTT,CASSLKNSPLRF
-,TRBJ2-3,TRBV11-1,-,TGTGCCAGCAGCTACGGGACTAGCACAGATACGCAGTATTTT,CASSYGTSTDTQYF
medium-sized,TRBJ2-1,TRBV29-1,-,TGCAGCGTTGAATGGTTAGCGCACCTTTGGTACAATGAGCAGTTCTTC,CSVEWLAHLWYNEQFF
-,TRBJ2-5,TRBV14,TRBD2,TGTGCCAGCGCCCATAGGAGCGGGAGCCCACAAGAGACCCAGTACTTC,CASAHRSGSPQETQYF